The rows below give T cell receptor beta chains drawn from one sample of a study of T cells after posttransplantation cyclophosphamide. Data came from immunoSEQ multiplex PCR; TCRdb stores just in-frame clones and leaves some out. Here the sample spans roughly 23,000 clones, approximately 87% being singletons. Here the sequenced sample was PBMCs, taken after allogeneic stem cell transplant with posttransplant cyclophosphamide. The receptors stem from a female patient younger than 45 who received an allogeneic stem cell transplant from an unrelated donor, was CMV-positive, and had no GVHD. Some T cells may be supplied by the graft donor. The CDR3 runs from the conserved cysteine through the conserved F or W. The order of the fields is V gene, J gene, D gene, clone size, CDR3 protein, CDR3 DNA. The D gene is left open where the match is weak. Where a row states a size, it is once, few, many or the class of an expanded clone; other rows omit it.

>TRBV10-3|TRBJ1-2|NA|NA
CATGPIRGGYTF
TGTGCCACTGGACCAATTAGGGGTGGCTACACCTTC
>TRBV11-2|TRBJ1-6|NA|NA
CASSPRQVVDNSPLHF
TGTGCCAGCAGCCCAAGACAGGTGGTGGATAATTCACCCCTCCACTTT
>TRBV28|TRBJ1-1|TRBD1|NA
CASSLFIEVEGAQTEAFF
TGTGCCAGCAGTTTATTTATCGAAGTGGAGGGGGCGCAGACTGAAGCTTTCTTT
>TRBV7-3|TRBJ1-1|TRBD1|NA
CASSLGATGGTEAFF
TGTGCCAGCAGCTTAGGGGCTACAGGGGGCACTGAAGCTTTCTTT
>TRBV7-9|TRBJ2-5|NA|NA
CASSSQLGNQETQYF
TGTGCCAGCAGCTCCCAACTAGGCAACCAAGAGACCCAGTACTTC
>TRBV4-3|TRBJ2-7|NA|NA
CASSQLRGYEQYF
TGCGCCAGCAGCCAACTCAGAGGCTACGAGCAGTACTTC
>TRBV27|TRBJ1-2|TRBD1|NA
CASSAHTGAAGYTF
TGTGCCAGCAGTGCTCATACAGGGGCAGCTGGCTACACCTTC
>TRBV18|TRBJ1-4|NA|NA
CASSPPRGGEKLFF
TGTGCCAGCTCACCACCGCGGGGGGGTGAAAAACTGTTTTTT
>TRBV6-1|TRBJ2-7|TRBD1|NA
CASSPGQGRYEQYF
TGTGCCAGCAGTCCGGGACAGGGTCGCTACGAGCAGTACTTC
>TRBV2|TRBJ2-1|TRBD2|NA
CASSPREGYEQFF
TGTGCCAGCAGTCCCCGGGAGGGCTATGAGCAGTTCTTC
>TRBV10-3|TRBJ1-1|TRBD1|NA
CAISVGTGTEAFF
TGTGCCATCAGTGTTGGGACAGGGACTGAAGCTTTCTTT
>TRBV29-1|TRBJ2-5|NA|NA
CSGATSRGKETQYF
TGCAGCGGGGCCACGTCGCGGGGCAAAGAGACCCAGTACTTC
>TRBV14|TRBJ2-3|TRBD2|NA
CASSQGTSGSTDTQYF
TGTGCCAGCAGCCAAGGGACTAGCGGGAGCACAGATACGCAGTATTTT
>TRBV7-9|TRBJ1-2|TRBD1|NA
CASSLGTGGDYGYTF
TGTGCCAGCAGCCTCGGGACAGGGGGCGACTATGGCTACACCTTC
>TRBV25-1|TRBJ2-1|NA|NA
CASSDPSGGRNNNEQFF
TGTGCCAGCAGTGACCCTTCCGGGGGACGCAACAACAATGAGCAGTTCTTC
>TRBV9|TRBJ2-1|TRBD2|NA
CASRPFGGGVYNEQFF
TGTGCCAGCAGACCCTTCGGCGGGGGTGTTTACAATGAGCAGTTCTTC
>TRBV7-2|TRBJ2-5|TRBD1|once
CASSLATGGQETQYF
TGTGCCAGCAGCTTAGCGACAGGGGGCCAAGAGACCCAGTACTTC
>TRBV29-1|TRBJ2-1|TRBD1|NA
CSAGPDRGTYNEQFF
TGCAGCGCCGGCCCGGACAGGGGGACTTACAATGAGCAGTTCTTC
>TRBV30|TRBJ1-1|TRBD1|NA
CAWTTGPNTEAFF
TGTGCCTGGACGACAGGGCCGAACACTGAAGCTTTCTTT
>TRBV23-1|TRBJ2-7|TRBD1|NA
CASSRTLTGVREQYF
TGCGCCAGCAGTCGAACCCTGACAGGGGTAAGGGAGCAGTACTTC
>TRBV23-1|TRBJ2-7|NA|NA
CASSLYRGGQDEQYF
TGCGCCAGCAGTCTCTATCGCGGGGGACAGGACGAGCAGTACTTC
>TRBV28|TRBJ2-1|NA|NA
CASSLGSPVSSYNEQFF
TGTGCCAGCAGTTTGGGGAGCCCGGTGAGCTCCTACAATGAGCAGTTCTTC
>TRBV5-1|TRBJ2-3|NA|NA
CASSLVGDNADTQYF
TGCGCCAGCAGCTTGGTGGGGGACAACGCGGATACGCAGTATTTT
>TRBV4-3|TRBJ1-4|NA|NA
CASSQGAVVVEKLFF
TGCGCCAGCAGCCAAGGCGCGGTAGTAGTTGAAAAACTGTTTTTT
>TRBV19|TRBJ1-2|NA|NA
CASSQNRDTRHFGYTF
TGTGCCAGTAGTCAAAACCGGGACACGCGCCACTTTGGCTACACCTTC
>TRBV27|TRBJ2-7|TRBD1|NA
CASSPLGQGESYEQYF
TGTGCCAGCAGTCCCCTCGGACAGGGGGAGTCCTACGAGCAGTACTTC
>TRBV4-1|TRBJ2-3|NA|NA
CASSQGTWADTQYF
TGCGCCAGCAGCCAAGGGACATGGGCGGATACGCAGTATTTT
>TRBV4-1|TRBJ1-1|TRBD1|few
CASSPDRAMNTEAFF
TGCGCCAGCAGTCCGGACAGGGCCATGAACACTGAAGCTTTCTTT
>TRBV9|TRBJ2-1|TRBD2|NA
CASSRGVNEQFF
TGTGCCAGCAGCCGGGGGGTGAATGAGCAGTTCTTC
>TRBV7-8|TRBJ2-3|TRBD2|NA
CASSLGVAGSTDTQYF
TGTGCCAGCAGCTTAGGGGTAGCGGGGAGCACAGATACGCAGTATTTT
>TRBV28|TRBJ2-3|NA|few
CASSLKGWSDTQYF
TGTGCCAGCAGTTTAAAGGGGTGGTCAGATACGCAGTATTTT
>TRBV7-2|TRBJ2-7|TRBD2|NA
CASRSIGLAGEEQYF
TGTGCCAGCAGGTCCATCGGACTAGCGGGGGAAGAGCAGTACTTC
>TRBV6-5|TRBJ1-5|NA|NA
CASQGQNQPQHF
TGTGCCAGCCAGGGGCAGAATCAGCCCCAGCATTTT
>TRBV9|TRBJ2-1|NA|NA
CASSVGGWDEQFF
TGTGCCAGCAGCGTAGGAGGTTGGGATGAGCAGTTCTTC
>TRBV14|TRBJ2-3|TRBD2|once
CASSHASGGAADTQYF
TGTGCCAGCAGCCATGCCAGCGGGGGGGCCGCAGATACGCAGTATTTT
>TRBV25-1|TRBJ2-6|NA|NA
CASSDVREPSAANVLTF
TGTGCCAGCAGTGATGTCAGGGAACCCTCTGCGGCCAACGTCCTGACTTTC
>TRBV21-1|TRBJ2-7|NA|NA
CASSKEGTGLYEQYF
TGTGCCAGCAGCAAAGAAGGGACAGGGCTCTACGAGCAGTACTTC
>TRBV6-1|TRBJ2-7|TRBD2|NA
CASSEPTAGGWTYEQYF
TGTGCCAGCAGTGAGCCCACGGCGGGGGGATGGACCTACGAGCAGTACTTC
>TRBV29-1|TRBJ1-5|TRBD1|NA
CSVVQGNQPQHF
TGCAGCGTTGTACAGGGGAATCAGCCCCAGCATTTT
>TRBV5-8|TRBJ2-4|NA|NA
CASSLGGTAWHLAKNIQYF
TGTGCCAGCAGCTTGGGCGGGACGGCATGGCACCTAGCCAAAAACATTCAGTACTTC
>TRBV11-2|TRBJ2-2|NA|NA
CASSLSRRYLVGELFF
TGTGCCAGCAGCTTATCCCGACGGTACCTAGTTGGGGAGCTGTTTTTT
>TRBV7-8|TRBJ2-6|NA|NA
CASSLGGVSGANVLTF
TGTGCCAGCAGCTTAGGCGGGGTATCTGGGGCCAACGTCCTGACTTTC
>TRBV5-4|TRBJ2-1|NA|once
CASSLGASQYNEQFF
TGTGCCAGCAGCTTGGGGGCTAGCCAGTACAATGAGCAGTTCTTC
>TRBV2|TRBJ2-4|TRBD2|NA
CASSGPRLAGKNIQYF
TGTGCCAGCAGTGGCCCCAGACTAGCGGGGAAAAACATTCAGTACTTC
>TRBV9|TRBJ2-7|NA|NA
CASSVVADSYEQYF
TGTGCCAGCAGCGTAGTCGCCGACAGCTACGAGCAGTACTTC
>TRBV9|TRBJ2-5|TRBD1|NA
CASSVGGTAQETQYF
TGTGCCAGCAGCGTAGGTGGGACAGCACAAGAGACCCAGTACTTC
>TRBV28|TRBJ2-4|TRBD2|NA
CASSSGGAKNIQYF
TGTGCCAGCAGTTCCGGGGGGGCCAAAAACATTCAGTACTTC
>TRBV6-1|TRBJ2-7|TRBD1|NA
CASRRARDRAYEQYF
TGTGCCAGCAGACGGGCCCGGGACAGAGCCTACGAGCAGTACTTC
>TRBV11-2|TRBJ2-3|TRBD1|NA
CASRPGQGTRRTDTQYF
TGTGCCAGCAGACCGGGACAGGGGACGCGGAGGACAGATACGCAGTATTTT
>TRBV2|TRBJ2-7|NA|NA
CASKRTELQYF
TGTGCCAGCAAAAGGACAGAATTACAGTACTTC
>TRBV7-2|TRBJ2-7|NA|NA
CASSFSGGPAQTYVQYF
TGTGCCAGCAGCTTCTCCGGGGGGCCCGCCCAGACCTACGTGCAGTACTTC
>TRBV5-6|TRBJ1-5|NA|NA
CASSLVGGNQPQHF
TGTGCCAGCAGCTTGGTGGGAGGAAACCAGCCCCAGCATTTT
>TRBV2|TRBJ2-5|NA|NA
CASKHRDQETQYF
TGTGCCAGCAAACACAGAGACCAAGAGACCCAGTACTTC
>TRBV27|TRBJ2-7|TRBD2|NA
CASNNGLAGGRRGYEQYF
TGTGCCAGCAACAACGGACTAGCGGGGGGAAGAAGGGGCTACGAGCAGTACTTC
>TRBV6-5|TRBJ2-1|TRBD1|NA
CASREPGQYNEQFF
TGTGCCAGCAGAGAACCGGGACAGTACAATGAGCAGTTCTTC
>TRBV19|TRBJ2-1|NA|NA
CASSIDSGDSLYNEQFF
TGTGCCAGTAGTATTGATAGCGGAGACAGCCTTTACAATGAGCAGTTCTTC
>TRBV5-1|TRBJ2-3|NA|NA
CASSLEQGTDTQYF
TGCGCCAGCAGCTTGGAGCAGGGCACAGATACGCAGTATTTT
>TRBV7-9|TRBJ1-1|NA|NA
CASSPRSNTEAFF
TGTGCCAGCAGCCCCCGGAGTAACACTGAAGCTTTCTTT
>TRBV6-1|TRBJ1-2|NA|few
CASRDRRKYGYTF
TGTGCCAGCAGGGACAGAAGGAAATATGGCTACACCTTC
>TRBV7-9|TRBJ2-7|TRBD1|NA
CASSLAGTGTYEQYF
TGTGCCAGCAGCTTAGCCGGGACAGGAACCTACGAGCAGTACTTC